The 23 T cell receptor beta chains below all came from one sample that was sequenced in a study of blood T cell repertoires in COVID-19. The repertoire was sequenced with immunoSEQ multiplex PCR; TCRdb's copy has only in-frame clones and lacks some. The table shows approximately 450,000 clones, with roughly 85% occurring only once. Sequencing was carried out using PBMCs or T cells enriched from blood (not recorded which). All receptors derive from a young woman with acute COVID-19.

Here the CDR3 DNA reads TGTGCCATCAGTCCCTCGGCGGGAGTGGAGACCCAGTACTTC. Translation: CAISPSAGVETQYF. V gene TRBV10-3 combines with J gene TRBJ2-5; 7 nucleotides line up with TRBD2. The CDR3 loop spans 14 amino acids. The germline V gene has CDR1 ENHRY and CDR2 SYGVKD. V was clipped by 5 bases and J by 5 bases; unmatched bases: 8.

This sequence joins TRBV5-4 and TRBJ2-5, with 10 bases lining up with TRBD2. With 3 bases clipped from V and 5 bases from J, the junction kept 13 bases outside the gene matches. The CDR3 is 17 residues long. From germline, CDR1 is SGHNT and CDR2 YYREEE (reference sequence). The CDR3 DNA is TGTGCCAGCAGCTCGACTCTAGCGGGAGTCATGAGGGAGACCCAGTACTTC. It yields the protein CASSSTLAGVMRETQYF. Full variable domain (remainder filled in from reference TRBV5-4 and TRBJ2-5): ETGVTQSPTHLIKTRGQQVTLRCSSQSGHNTVSWYQQALGQGPQFIFQYYREEENGRGNFPPRFSGLQFPNYSSELNVNALELDDSALYLCASSSTLAGVMRETQYFGPGTRLLVL.

The chain carries TRBV20-1 and TRBJ1-5, with D perhaps matching TRBD1 (5 bases). Trimming removed 3 bases at V and 7 bases at J, with 13 bases between. The germline gives CDR1 DFQATT, CDR2 SNEGSKA (reference sequence). CDR3 length: 13 amino acids. CDR3 protein: CSASGRGGQPQHF. The DNA for the CDR3 is TGCAGTGCTAGTGGAAGGGGAGGACAGCCCCAGCATTTT.

This chain uses TRBV4-3 with TRBJ2-1, with TRBD1 as a possible D gene (5 bases). The V gene lost 0 bases and the J gene lost 5 bases, with 11 bases spanning the gap. This CDR3 is 15 amino acids long. Germline V gene data show CDR1 as LGHNA and CDR2 as YSLEER. CDR3 nucleotide sequence: TGCGCCAGCAGCCAAGAATGGTTAGGGGACAATGAGCAGTTCTTC. Translated, it gives CASSQEWLGDNEQFF.

The chain couples TRBV19 to TRBJ1-5, with D uncertain. CDR3 length: 13 amino acids. Germline CDR1 and CDR2: LNHDA and SQIVND (reference sequence). V gave up 5 bases and J gave up 3 bases, with 8 bases separating them. The CDR3 sequence: CASSLSLNQPQHF. CDR3 nucleotides: TGTGCCAGTAGTCTTTCCCTCAATCAGCCCCAGCATTTT.

The rearrangement uses TRBV25-1 and TRBJ2-2, with TRBD2 matching over 9 bases. The CDR3 contains 14 residues. Germline CDR1 reads MGHDK; CDR2 reads SYGVNS. V trimming: 7 bases; J trimming: 4 bases; junction bases outside the gene matches: 4. The CDR3 is CASKSGRRTGELFF. Written as DNA, the CDR3 is TGTGCCAGCAAGAGCGGGAGGCGCACCGGGGAGCTGTTTTTT.

This clone has a single count. The rearrangement links TRBV25-1 to TRBJ1-2; D not resolved. Trimming pared 8 bases from V and 3 bases from J, leaving 10 bases between. The CDR3 loop spans 12 amino acids. Germline assignment: CDR1 MGHDK and CDR2 SYGVNS. The CDR3 loop is CASQTQYYGYTF. As DNA, the CDR3 is TGTGCCAGCCAGACACAGTACTATGGCTACACCTTC.

This clone showed up just once. The rearrangement joins TRBV14 to TRBJ2-1, with 13 positions matching TRBD2. Germline values: CDR1 SGHDN, CDR2 FVKESK. The trim removed 5 bases at V and 8 bases at J, leaving 6 bases unmatched. The CDR3 covers 15 residues. The CDR3 nucleotides read TGTGCCAGCAGCTATGGGACTAGCGGGATATATGAGCAGTTCTTC. It translates to CASSYGTSGIYEQFF.

The chain joins TRBV10-1 to TRBJ2-2; 8 bases align to TRBD2. The CDR3 covers 16 residues. Germline CDR1 reads WNHNN; CDR2 reads SYGVQD (reference sequence). Trimming took 6 bases from V and 0 from J; bases not matched to a gene: 6. The CDR3: CASSLRGGTNTGELFF. The CDR3 nucleotides are TGCGCCAGCAGCCTACGGGGGGGAACGAACACCGGGGAGCTGTTTTTT.

The CDR3 DNA sequence: TGTGCCAGCAGCCAAGAAGACAGCCCCTATGGCTACACCTTC. This gives the protein CASSQEDSPYGYTF. The chain couples TRBV3-1 (or the pseudogene TRBV3-2) to TRBJ1-2, with D possibly being TRBD1 (5 bases). With 0 bases removed from V and 4 bases from J, the gap between germline ends came to 9 bases. This CDR3 comprises 14 residues. From germline, CDR1 is LGHDT and CDR2 YNNKEL (reference sequence).

V and J are TRBV10-3 and TRBJ1-2; the match to TRBD1 covers 8 bases. CDR1 and CDR2 from the germline V gene are ENHRY and SYGVKD. This CDR3 comprises 12 residues. V trimming: 9 bases; J trimming: 8 bases; junction bases outside the gene matches: 8. Here the CDR3 DNA reads TGTGCCATATTGGGACAGGCGGAGGGCTACACCTTC. This translates into CAILGQAEGYTF.

J is TRBJ2-7 and V is TRBV5-1; 8 bases map to TRBD2. Germline V gene sequence: CDR1 SGHRS, CDR2 YFSETQ. J was trimmed by 3 bases and V by 4 bases; bases with no gene match: 6. This CDR3 spans 14 amino acids. This CDR3 is CASSLRGGYYEQYF. CDR3 coding DNA: TGCGCCAGCAGCCTTCGGGGGGGATACTACGAGCAGTACTTC.

The gene calls are TRBV10-3 and TRBJ1-1, with D unresolved. Trimming took 8 bases from V and 3 from J, leaving 10 bases between them. Germline V gene lookup returns CDR1 ENHRY and CDR2 SYGVKD. The CDR3 extends over 12 amino acids. CDR3 nucleotides: TGTGCCATCGCGGAGGAACACACTGAAGCTTTCTTT. Encoded protein: CAIAEEHTEAFF.

The V gene is TRBV5-4, the J gene TRBJ2-1; 7 bases line up with TRBD1. The CDR3 sequence is 14 residues long. CDR1 and CDR2 (germline): SGHNT, YYREEE (reference sequence). The J segment lost 6 bases and the V segment lost 1 base, leaving 4 bases of the junction unmatched. Here the CDR3 reads CASSLLAGGNEQFF. Written as DNA, the CDR3 is TGTGCCAGCAGCTTGTTGGCAGGGGGCAATGAGCAGTTCTTC.

The chain links TRBV7-2 to TRBJ2-1, with 12 nucleotides matching TRBD2. The CDR3 extends over 15 amino acids. The ends lost 1 base at V and 7 bases at J; junction bases unmatched: 2. Germline V CDR1 and CDR2: SGHTA, FQGNSA. The chain's CDR3 is CASSLEGLAGNEQFF. The CDR3 DNA follows: TGTGCCAGCAGCTTAGAGGGACTAGCGGGTAATGAGCAGTTCTTC.

The chain couples TRBV11-3 to TRBJ2-2; D gene unclear. CDR3 length: 14 residues. V shed 5 bases and J shed 4 bases, with 11 bases lying between them. The germline gives CDR1 SGHNT, CDR2 YENEEA. CDR3 residues: CASSDPYPTGELFF. The CDR3 DNA reads as TGTGCCAGCAGCGATCCCTACCCCACCGGGGAGCTGTTTTTT.

The sample holds a few counts of this clone. The rearrangement uses TRBV7-2 and TRBJ1-2; D unclear. Trimming took 0 bases from V and 0 from J, leaving 14 bases between them. CDR3 length: 17 amino acids. Germline assignment: CDR1 SGHTA and CDR2 FQGNSA. The CDR3 sequence: CASSLAAGGSANYGYTF. The CDR3 coding sequence is TGTGCCAGCAGCTTAGCGGCAGGCGGGTCGGCTAACTATGGCTACACCTTC.

The chain uses TRBV30 and TRBJ2-2; maybe TRBD2 (5 bases). Trimming pared 5 bases from V and 7 bases from J, leaving 14 bases between. Per the germline V gene, CDR1 is GTSNPN and CDR2 is SVGIG (reference sequence). There are 13 residues in the CDR3. The CDR3 spells CAWAGITYGELFF. DNA of the CDR3: TGTGCCTGGGCCGGGATCACATACGGGGAGCTGTTTTTT. The variable domain in full, completed from reference TRBV30 and TRBJ2-2, reads SQTIHQWPATLVQPVGSPLSLECTVEGTSNPNLYWYRQAAGRGLQLLFYSVGIGQISSEVPQNLSASRPQDRQFILSSKKLLLSDSGFYLCAWAGITYGELFFGEGSRLTVL.

This clone was seen only a few times. V usage is TRBV9 and J usage is TRBJ1-5, with D possibly being TRBD1 (5 bases). Per germline, CDR1 SGDLS and CDR2 YYNGEE. V shed 2 bases and J shed 6 bases, with 6 bases lying between them. This CDR3 spans 12 amino acids. CDR3 region: CASSVGGQPQHF. CDR3 nucleotide sequence: TGTGCCAGCAGCGTCGGGGGTCAGCCCCAGCATTTT.

This rearrangement joins TRBV5-1 to TRBJ2-7, with 12 bases aligning to TRBD2. The CDR3 covers 19 residues. Looked up from germline, CDR1 is SGHRS and CDR2 is YFSETQ. V lost 2 bases to trimming and J lost 5 bases; unmatched junction nucleotides: 17. The CDR3 DNA is TGCGCCAGCAGCTTACCGCTGACTAGCGGGAGTGATATGGGAAACGAGCAGTACTTC. Protein product: CASSLPLTSGSDMGNEQYF.

This sequence joins TRBV28 and TRBJ1-2; the D gene is possibly TRBD1 (5 bases). Germline V lookup: CDR1 MDHEN, CDR2 SYDVKM. V was pared by 3 bases and J by 8 bases, with 13 bases between. This CDR3 is 13 amino acids long. CDR3 DNA: TGTGCCAGCAGTTTTCAGGGTTACGGGGGCTACACCTTC. Translating gives CASSFQGYGGYTF.

The chain couples TRBV4-1 to TRBJ1-3, with unresolved D. The length of the CDR3 is 15 residues. Germline CDR1 is MGHRA and CDR2 is YSYEKL. Trimming removed 1 base at V and 0 bases at J, with 7 bases between. Here the CDR3 reads CASSQGRSSGNTIYF. The CDR3, as DNA: TGCGCCAGCAGCCAAGGACGGAGCTCTGGAAACACCATATATTTT.

The gene calls are TRBV3-1 (or the pseudogene TRBV3-2) and TRBJ2-1; TRBD2 aligns across 10 bases. Germline V gene data show CDR1 as LGHDT and CDR2 as YNNKEL (reference sequence). The CDR3 runs to 17 residues. Trimming took 0 bases from V and 0 from J; bases not matched to a gene: 2. The chain's CDR3 is CASSQDPSGSSYNEQFF. Here the CDR3 DNA reads TGTGCCAGCAGCCAAGATCCTAGCGGGAGCTCCTACAATGAGCAGTTCTTC.